The present TCR beta chain was sequenced within a study of identical twins. A universal primer site was incorporated via template switching, and the cDNA contained unique molecular identifiers. MiXCR was run by TCRdb on the 5' RACE reads, yielding one entry per CDR3 protein. The sample carries approximately 240,000 distinct CDR3 sequences, around 15% recorded once. Study-wide points: Cord blood beta clonotypes that were abundant carried fewer insertions, and memory repertoires showed no such trend.

As to this clonotype: The antigen remains unidentified.

This clonotype originated in a young woman in good health. Sequencing was performed on memory (CD45RO+) T cells sorted from blood.

CDR3 protein: CASKSVLSSYNSPLHF. For the CDR3, the DNA is TGTGCCAGCAAGAGCGTTTTGAGCTCCTATAATTCACCCCTCCACTTT. The rearrangement uses TRBV6-1 and TRBJ1-6; D remains unclear. Germline lookup yields CDR1 MNHNS and CDR2 SASEGT. This CDR3 spans 16 amino acids. V was shortened by 7 bases and J by 0 bases, with 13 bases between the two germline ends.